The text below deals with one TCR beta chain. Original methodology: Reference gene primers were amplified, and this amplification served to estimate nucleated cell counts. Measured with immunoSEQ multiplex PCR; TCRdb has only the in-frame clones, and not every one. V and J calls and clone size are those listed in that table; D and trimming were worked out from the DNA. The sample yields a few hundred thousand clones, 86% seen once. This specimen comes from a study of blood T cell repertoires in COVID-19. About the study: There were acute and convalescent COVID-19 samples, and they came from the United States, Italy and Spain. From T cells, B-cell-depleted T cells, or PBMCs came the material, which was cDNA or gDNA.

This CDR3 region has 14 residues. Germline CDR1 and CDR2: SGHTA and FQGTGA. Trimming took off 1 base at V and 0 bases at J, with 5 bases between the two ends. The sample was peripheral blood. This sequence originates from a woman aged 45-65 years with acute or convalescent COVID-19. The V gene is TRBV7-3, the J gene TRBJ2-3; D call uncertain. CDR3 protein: CASSLNPSTDTQYF. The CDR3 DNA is TGTGCCAGCAGCTTAAATCCTAGCACAGATACGCAGTATTTT.